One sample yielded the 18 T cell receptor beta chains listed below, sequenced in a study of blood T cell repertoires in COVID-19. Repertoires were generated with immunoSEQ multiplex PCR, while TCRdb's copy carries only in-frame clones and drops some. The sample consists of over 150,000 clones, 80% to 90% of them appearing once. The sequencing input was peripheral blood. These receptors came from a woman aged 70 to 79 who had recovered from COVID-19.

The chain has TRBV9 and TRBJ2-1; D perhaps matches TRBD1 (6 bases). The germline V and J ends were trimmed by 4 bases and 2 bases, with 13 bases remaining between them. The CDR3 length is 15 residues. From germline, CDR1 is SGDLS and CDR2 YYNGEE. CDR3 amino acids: CASSPDRPTYNEQFF. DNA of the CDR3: TGTGCCAGCAGCCCCGACAGGCCCACCTACAATGAGCAGTTCTTC.

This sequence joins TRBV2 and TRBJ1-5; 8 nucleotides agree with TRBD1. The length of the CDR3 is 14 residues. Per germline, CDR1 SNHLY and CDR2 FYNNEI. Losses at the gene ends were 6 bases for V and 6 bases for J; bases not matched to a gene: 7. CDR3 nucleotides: TGTGCCAGCAGCCCCGACAGGGGAGGTCAGCCCCAGCATTTT. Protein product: CASSPDRGGQPQHF.

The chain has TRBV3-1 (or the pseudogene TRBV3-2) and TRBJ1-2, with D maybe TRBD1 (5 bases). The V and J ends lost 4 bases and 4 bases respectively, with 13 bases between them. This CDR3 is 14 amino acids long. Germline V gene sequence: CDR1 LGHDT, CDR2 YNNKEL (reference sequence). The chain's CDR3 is CASSLAGGGYGYTF. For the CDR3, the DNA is TGTGCCAGCAGCCTGGCCGGGGGAGGCTATGGCTACACCTTC.

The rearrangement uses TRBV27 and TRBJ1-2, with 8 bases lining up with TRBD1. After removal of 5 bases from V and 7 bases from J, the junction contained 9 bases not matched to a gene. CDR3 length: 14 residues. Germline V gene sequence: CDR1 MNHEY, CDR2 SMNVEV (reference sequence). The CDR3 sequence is CASSSRDRCCGYTF. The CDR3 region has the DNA TGTGCCAGCAGTAGCCGGGACAGGTGCTGTGGCTACACCTTC.

CDR3 loop: CASSVGQSNEQFF. CDR3 bases: TGTGCCAGCAGCGTAGGACAGTCCAATGAGCAGTTCTTC. The chain joins TRBV9 to TRBJ2-1; perhaps TRBD1 as D (5 bases). The germline V gene has CDR1 SGDLS and CDR2 YYNGEE. This CDR3 has 13 amino acids. Between the trimmed V and J ends, which lost 0 bases and 6 bases, there was a span of 7 bases.

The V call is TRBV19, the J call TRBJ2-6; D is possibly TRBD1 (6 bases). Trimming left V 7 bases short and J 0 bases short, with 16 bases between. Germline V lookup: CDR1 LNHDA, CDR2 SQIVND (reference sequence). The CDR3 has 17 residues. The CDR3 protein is CASTPWDTSSGANVLTF. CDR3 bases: TGTGCCAGTACCCCGTGGGACACCAGCTCTGGGGCCAACGTCCTGACTTTC.

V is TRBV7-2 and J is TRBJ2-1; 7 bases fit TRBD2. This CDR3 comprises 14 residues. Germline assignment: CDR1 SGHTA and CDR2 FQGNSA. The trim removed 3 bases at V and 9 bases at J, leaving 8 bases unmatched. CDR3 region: CASSLVDWGGEQFF. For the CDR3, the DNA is TGTGCCAGCAGCTTGGTAGACTGGGGGGGTGAGCAGTTCTTC.

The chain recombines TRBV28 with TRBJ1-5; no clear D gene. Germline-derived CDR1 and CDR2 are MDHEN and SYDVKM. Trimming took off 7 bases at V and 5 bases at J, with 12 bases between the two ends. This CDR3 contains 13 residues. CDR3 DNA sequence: TGTGCCAGCACCCCAGGAACCCATCAGCCCCAGCATTTT. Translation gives CASTPGTHQPQHF. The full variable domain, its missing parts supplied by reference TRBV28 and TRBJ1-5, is DVKVTQSSRYLVKRTGEKVFLECVQDMDHENMFWYRQDPGLGLRLIYFSYDVKMKEKGDIPEGYSVSREKKERFSLILESASTNQTSMYLCASTPGTHQPQHFGDGTRLSIL.

This CDR3 is CARPPVSGPPYEQYF. The CDR3, as DNA: TGTGCCAGGCCCCCGGTTAGCGGCCCGCCCTACGAGCAGTACTTC. V gene TRBV6-4 combines with J gene TRBJ2-7, with TRBD2 as a possible D gene (6 bases). The ends were cut back, 9 bases at V and 2 bases at J, with 20 bases in the middle. CDR1 and CDR2 from the germline V gene are MRHNA and SNTAGT. The CDR3 is 15 residues long.

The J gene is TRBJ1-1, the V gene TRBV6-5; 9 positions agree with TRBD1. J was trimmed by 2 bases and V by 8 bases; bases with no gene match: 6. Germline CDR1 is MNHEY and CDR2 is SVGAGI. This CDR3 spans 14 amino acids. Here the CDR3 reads CASGQGTFNTEAFF. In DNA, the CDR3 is TGTGCCAGCGGACAGGGGACCTTTAACACTGAAGCTTTCTTT.

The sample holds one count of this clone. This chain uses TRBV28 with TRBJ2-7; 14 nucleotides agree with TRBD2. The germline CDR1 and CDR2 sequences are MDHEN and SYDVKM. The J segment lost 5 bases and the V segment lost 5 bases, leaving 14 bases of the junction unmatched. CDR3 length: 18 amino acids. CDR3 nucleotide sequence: TGTGCCAGCAGTACCCCGACTAGCGGGAGGGATGGCATGCACGAGCAGTACTTC. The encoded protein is CASSTPTSGRDGMHEQYF.

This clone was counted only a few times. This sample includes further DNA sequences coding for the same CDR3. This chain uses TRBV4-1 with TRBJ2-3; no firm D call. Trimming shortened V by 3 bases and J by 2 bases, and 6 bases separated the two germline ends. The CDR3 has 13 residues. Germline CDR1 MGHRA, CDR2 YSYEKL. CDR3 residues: CASSQGPTDTQYF. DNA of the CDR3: TGCGCCAGCAGCCAGGGCCCCACAGATACGCAGTATTTT.

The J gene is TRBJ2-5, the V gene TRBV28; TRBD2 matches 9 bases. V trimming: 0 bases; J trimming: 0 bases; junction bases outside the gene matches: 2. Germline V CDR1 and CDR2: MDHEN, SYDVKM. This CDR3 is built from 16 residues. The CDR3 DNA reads TGTGCCAGCAGTTTATGGCGCGGGAGGGACCAAGAGACCCAGTACTTC. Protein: CASSLWRGRDQETQYF.

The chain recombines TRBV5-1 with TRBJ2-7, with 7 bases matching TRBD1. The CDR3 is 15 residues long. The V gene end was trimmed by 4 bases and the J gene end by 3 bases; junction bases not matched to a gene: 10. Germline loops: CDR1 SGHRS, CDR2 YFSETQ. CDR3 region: CASSRTGTAYYEQYF. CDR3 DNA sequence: TGCGCCAGCAGCCGTACCGGGACAGCTTACTACGAGCAGTACTTC.

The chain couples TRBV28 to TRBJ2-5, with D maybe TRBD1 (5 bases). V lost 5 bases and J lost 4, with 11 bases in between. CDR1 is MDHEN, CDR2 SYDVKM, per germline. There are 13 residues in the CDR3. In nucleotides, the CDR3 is TGTGCCAGCAGTCCCAGGGCGAGAGAGACCCAGTACTTC. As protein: CASSPRARETQYF.

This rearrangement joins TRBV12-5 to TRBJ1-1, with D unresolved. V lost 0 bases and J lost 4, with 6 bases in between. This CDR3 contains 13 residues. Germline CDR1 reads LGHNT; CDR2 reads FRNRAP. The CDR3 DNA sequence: TGTGCTAGTGGTTTGGTCGGGAGCACTGAAGCTTTCTTT. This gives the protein CASGLVGSTEAFF.

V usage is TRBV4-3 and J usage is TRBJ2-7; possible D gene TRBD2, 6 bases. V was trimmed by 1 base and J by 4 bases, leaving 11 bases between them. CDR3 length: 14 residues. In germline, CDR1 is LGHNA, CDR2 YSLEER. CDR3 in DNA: TGCGCCAGCAGCCAAGGACCCCGGGGGTACGAGCAGTACTTC. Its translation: CASSQGPRGYEQYF.

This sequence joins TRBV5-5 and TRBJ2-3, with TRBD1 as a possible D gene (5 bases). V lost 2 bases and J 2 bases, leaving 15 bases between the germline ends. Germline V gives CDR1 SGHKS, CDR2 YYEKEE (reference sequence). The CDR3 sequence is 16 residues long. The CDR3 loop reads CASSFGPGAITDTQYF. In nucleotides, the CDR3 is TGTGCCAGCAGCTTTGGTCCTGGGGCCATCACAGATACGCAGTATTTT.